The T cell receptor beta chain under discussion was sequenced for a study of shared clonotypes between healthy human individuals. At the level of the study: CD4 naive and memory got three plates each, CD8 naive two, CD8 memory one.

V dropped 0 bases and J dropped 0; count of bases not matched to a gene: 5. Germline lookup yields CDR1 SGHNT and CDR2 YYREEE (reference sequence). This CDR3 has 16 amino acids. Study findings and constraints: Generally, estimated richness proved larger in naive subsets than it did in memory subsets.

As concerns this clone: Antigen specificity is unknown.

Per the original methods: Filtering differed because ImmunoSEQ produced junction-only sequences that carried no quality scores. Here immunoSEQ multiplex PCR was the method, and the copy in TCRdb shows in-frame clones only, minus some. V and J calls and clone size are given by that table; D and trimming were obtained from the DNA. This sample has approximately 1,500,000 clones, with 95% to 99% found just once. The sample taken for sequencing was naive CD4+ T cells sorted from blood. Indicated subset: CD45RA+ positively selected. The sequence came from a man aged 25 to 40 in good health. This chain connects TRBV5-4 to TRBJ1-2; 7 positions match TRBD1. The CDR3 here is CASSLGGQVPNYGYTF. Here the CDR3 DNA reads TGTGCCAGCAGCTTGGGCGGACAGGTTCCTAACTATGGCTACACCTTC.